This T cell receptor (beta chain) is from a study of CXCR3-negative and CXCR3-positive naive CD8 T cells. Overall study findings and caveats: Both of the naive subsets showed about the same high diversity, but memory CD8+ cells had much less. Most assays were run on fresh PBMCs (CXCR3 expression partially decreased after cryopreservation). TRBV-TRBJ usage was alike in naive CXCR3-negative and CXCR3-positive cells but differed in memory cells.

Notes on this clonotype: Its antigen remains unknown.

The libraries of TRB cDNA were constructed through 5' RACE using UMI labels. For each CDR3 protein, TCRdb gives one entry from its re-call of the 5' RACE reads, without DNA. Across about 42,000 distinct CDR3 sequences, the top ten clones capture around 2.5% of the sample. The source of this sequence is a human donor in good health. Some clones in this sample may be carry-over from other donors' samples. Sequences were obtained from naive CXCR3- CD8+ T cells from blood. The subset is: CD45RO-CCR7+CD27+CD95- naive CD8+ T cells lacking CXCR3 (TNR3-).

CDR3 protein: CASSSSYGASGINIQYF. The chain uses TRBV27 and TRBJ2-4. The CDR3 runs 17 residues. The germline gives CDR1 MNHEY, CDR2 SMNVEV (reference sequence).